The source of this T cell receptor (beta chain) is a study of blood T cell repertoires in COVID-19. Study at large: T cells, B-cell-depleted T cells, or PBMCs provided the cDNA or gDNA that served as material.

Per the authors' pipeline: Reference gene primers were amplified, and this amplification served to estimate nucleated cell counts. Libraries were prepared by immunoSEQ multiplex PCR; TCRdb keeps only in-frame clonotypes and omits some of them. The V and J calls and clone size were taken over from that table, and D and trimming were inferred from the DNA. The repertoire has nearly 300,000 clones, roughly 86% of them found once; the top ten carry less than 3.5%. All exposed participants met a person with COVID-19 within 2 weeks before entering the study. Germline CDR1 and CDR2: MNHEY and SVGAGI. The junction had 4 bases not matched to a gene; V was cut back by 0 bases and J by 4 bases. This CDR3 contains 15 residues.

The TCR sequence derives from a woman aged 45-59 years who had been exposed to COVID-19. The chain employs TRBV6-5 and TRBJ2-7, with 9 nucleotides matching TRBD1. The sequenced sample consisted of PBMCs or T cells enriched from blood (not recorded which). The CDR3 nucleotides read TGTGCCAGCAGTTACTCGGGACAGGGCTCATACGAGCAGTACTTC. This translates into CASSYSGQGSYEQYF.